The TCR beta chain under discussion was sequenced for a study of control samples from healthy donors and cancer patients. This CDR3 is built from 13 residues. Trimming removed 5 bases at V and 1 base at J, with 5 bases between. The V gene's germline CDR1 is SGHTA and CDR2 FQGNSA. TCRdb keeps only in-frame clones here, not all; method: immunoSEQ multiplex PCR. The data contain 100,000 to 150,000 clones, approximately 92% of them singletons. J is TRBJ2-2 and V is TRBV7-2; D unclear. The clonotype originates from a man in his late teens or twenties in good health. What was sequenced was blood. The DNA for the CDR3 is TGTGCCAGCAGCCAACAGAACACCGGGGAGCTGTTTTTT. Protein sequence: CASSQQNTGELFF.